This T cell receptor beta chain came from a study of blood T cell repertoires in COVID-19. Study-level background: Sites across the United States, Italy and Spain contributed samples from acute and convalescent COVID-19. PBMCs, B-cell-depleted T cells, or T cells provided the cDNA or gDNA that made up the material.

In the study's own analysis: The assay estimated nucleated cells by amplifying reference gene primers. Method: immunoSEQ multiplex PCR; TCRdb's copy keeps in-frame clones and lacks some. V and J calls and clone size are those listed in that table; D and trimming were worked out from the DNA. This table holds fewer than 200,000 clones, about 84% found once. Germline V gene sequence: CDR1 SGHRS, CDR2 YFSETQ. Trimming left V 0 bases short and J 0 bases short, with 9 bases between. This CDR3 contains 15 residues. In its sample, this clone was seen a few times. The sequence derives from a human donor in a cohort sampled during active COVID-19. The specimen was peripheral blood. The chain employs TRBV5-1 and TRBJ1-2, with D possibly being TRBD1 (5 bases). CDR3 in DNA: TGCGCCAGCAGCTTGGCAGGACATGCTAACTATGGCTACACCTTC. This translates into CASSLAGHANYGYTF.